These 2 T cell receptor beta chains were sequenced from one sample in a study of spatial heterogeneity in lung cancer. One entry per CDR3 protein, called by TCRdb with MiXCR from the 5' RACE reads. The sample shows about 95,000 distinct CDR3 sequences, about 9.4% of them seen only once. Time point in this sample: sample taken at primary tumor resection. Without sorting, whole RNA was sequenced from tumor, nontumor lung or frozen PBMC. This sample comprised PBMCs, obtained at surgery. The receptors come from a male donor with early-stage non-small cell lung cancer.

This clonotype has more than one count but fewer than ten. The chain combines TRBV20-1 with TRBJ1-1, with D perhaps matching TRBD1 (5 bases). CDR1 and CDR2 from the germline V gene are DFQATT and SNEGSKA (reference sequence). The CDR3 runs to 14 residues. Trimming took 0 bases from V and 7 from J, leaving 15 bases between them. The CDR3 nucleotides are TGCAGTGCTAGAGATCCGGTGGGGGGAGGTGAAGCTTTCTTT. It yields the protein CSARDPVGGGEAFF.

The rearrangement uses TRBV5-1 and TRBJ2-1, with a weak D call TRBD2 (5 bases). This CDR3 contains 15 residues. Per germline, CDR1 SGHRS and CDR2 YFSETQ. With 0 bases removed from V and 3 bases from J, the gap between germline ends came to 10 bases. CDR3 nucleotides: TGCGCCAGCAGCTTGGAACGGACTCACTACAATGAGCAGTTCTTC. As protein: CASSLERTHYNEQFF.